A selection of T cell receptor beta chains follows, all from one sample in a study of shared clonotypes between healthy human individuals. TCRdb keeps only in-frame clones here, not all; method: immunoSEQ multiplex PCR. The sample yields over 400,000 clones, roughly 95% seen once. Sequences were obtained from naive CD4+ T cells sorted from blood. These receptor sequences come from a woman younger than 45 in good health. Both conserved end residues are trimmed from each CDR3. Some rows have no size entry. The others give once, few or many, or a class for an expanded clone.

.	TRBV5-6	TRBJ2-5	ASRQKPGETQY
.	TRBV19	TRBJ2-1	ASSGTPGRQF
.	TRBV28	TRBJ1-5	ASRISNQPQH
few	TRBV7-9	TRBJ2-3	ASSTEASSLWMDTQY
.	TRBV28	TRBJ1-5	ASGGEH
.	TRBV18	TRBJ2-5	ASSLLPTSGSGETQY
once	TRBV19	TRBJ1-2	ASYSSNYGYT
.	TRBV27	TRBJ2-7	ASRLAGSYEQY
.	TRBV6-5	TRBJ2-5	ASSYRGQAETQY
few	TRBV7-9	TRBJ1-1	ASSLSGDTEAF
.	TRBV28	TRBJ2-3	ASRVVLGGTGGSRAQY
.	TRBV28	TRBJ1-1	ASRTGTGYPEAF
.	TRBV30	TRBJ1-3	AWSGTISGNTIY
.	TRBV19	TRBJ1-5	ASSAPRTGDSQPQH
.	TRBV18	TRBJ1-2	ASSTWTGEKNGYT
.	TRBV5-1	TRBJ2-3	ASSYGQGSTDTQY